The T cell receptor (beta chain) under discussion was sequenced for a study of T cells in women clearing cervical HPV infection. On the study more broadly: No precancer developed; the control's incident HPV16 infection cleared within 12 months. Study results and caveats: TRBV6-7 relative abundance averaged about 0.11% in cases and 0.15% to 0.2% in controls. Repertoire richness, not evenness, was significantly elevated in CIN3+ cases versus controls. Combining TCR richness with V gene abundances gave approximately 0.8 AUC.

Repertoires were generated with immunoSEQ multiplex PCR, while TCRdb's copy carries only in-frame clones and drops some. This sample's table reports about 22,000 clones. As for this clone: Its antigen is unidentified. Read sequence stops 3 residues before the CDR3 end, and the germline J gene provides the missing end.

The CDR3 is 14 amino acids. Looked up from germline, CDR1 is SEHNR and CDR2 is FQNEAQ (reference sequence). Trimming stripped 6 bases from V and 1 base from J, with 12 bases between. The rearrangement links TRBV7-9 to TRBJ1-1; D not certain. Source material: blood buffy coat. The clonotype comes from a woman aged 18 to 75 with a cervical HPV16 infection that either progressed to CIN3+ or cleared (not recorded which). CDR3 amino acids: CASSQASQNTEAFF. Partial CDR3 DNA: TGTGCCAGCAGTCAAGCGAGCCAGAACACTGAA.